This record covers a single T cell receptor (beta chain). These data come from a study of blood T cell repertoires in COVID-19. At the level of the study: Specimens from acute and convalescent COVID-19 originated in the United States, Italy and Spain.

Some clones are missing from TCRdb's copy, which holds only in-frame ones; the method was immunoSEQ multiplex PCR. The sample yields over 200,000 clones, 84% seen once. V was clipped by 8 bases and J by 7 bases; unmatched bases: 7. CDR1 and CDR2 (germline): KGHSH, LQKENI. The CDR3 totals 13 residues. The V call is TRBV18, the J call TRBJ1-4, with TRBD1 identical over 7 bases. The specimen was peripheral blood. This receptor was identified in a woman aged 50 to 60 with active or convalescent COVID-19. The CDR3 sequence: CASQTGIREKLFF. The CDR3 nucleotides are TGTGCCAGCCAGACAGGGATTCGTGAAAAACTGTTTTTT.